This T cell receptor (beta chain) came from a study of blood T cell repertoires in COVID-19. On the study more broadly: Material from acute and convalescent COVID-19 was sourced from the United States, Italy and Spain. Sources were T cells, B-cell-depleted T cells, or PBMCs; the material itself was cDNA or gDNA.

This CDR3 region has 14 residues. The germline V gene has CDR1 PRHDT and CDR2 FYEKMQ (reference sequence). V shed 5 bases and J shed 6 bases, with 13 bases lying between them. Original handling: Estimation of nucleated cell counts was performed using reference gene primer amplification. TCRdb's copy holds only in-frame clones and misses some; the assay was immunoSEQ multiplex PCR. D and trimming come from the DNA, and the V and J calls and clone size come from that table. The sample lists nearly 350,000 clones; more than 75% were seen once. Sequencing was performed on peripheral blood. The sequence was collected from a woman younger than 30 who had recovered from COVID-19. V usage is TRBV13 and J usage is TRBJ2-2; possible D gene TRBD2, 5 bases. DNA for the CDR3: TGTGCCAGCAGCGGCTCATGGGGAGCCGGGGAGCTGTTTTTT. It codes for CASSGSWGAGELFF. Variable domain in full (rest from reference TRBV13 and TRBJ2-2): AAGVIQSPRHLIKEKRETATLKCYPIPRHDTVYWYQQGPGQDPQFLISFYEKMQSDKGSIPDRFSAQQFSDYHSELNMSSLELGDSALYFCASSGSWGAGELFFGEGSRLTVL.